Below, 8 T cell receptor beta chains from the same sample are listed, as sequenced in a study of blood T cell repertoires in COVID-19. Data came from immunoSEQ multiplex PCR; TCRdb stores just in-frame clones and leaves some out. The sample yields tens of thousands of clones, approximately 71% seen once. Source material: peripheral blood. These receptors were obtained from a man aged 70 or older with COVID-19, enrolled during active disease.

In its sample, this clone was seen a few times. The rearrangement joins TRBV4-1 to TRBJ2-5, with TRBD2 identical over 8 bases. V lost 4 bases and J lost 5; bases outside the gene matches: 6. Germline values: CDR1 MGHRA, CDR2 YSYEKL. The CDR3 sequence is 14 residues long. The CDR3 sequence: CASSRGTSFETQYF. The DNA for the CDR3 is TGCGCCAGCAGCCGTGGGACTAGTTTCGAGACCCAGTACTTC.

In nucleotides, the CDR3 is TGTGCCAGCAGCCCGACGTGGGGACAGGGGACGTTTGGCTACACCTTC. Translated, it gives CASSPTWGQGTFGYTF. V usage is TRBV11-2 and J usage is TRBJ1-2; 10 nucleotides match TRBD1. Germline CDR1 is SGHAT and CDR2 is FQNNGV. The trim removed 5 bases at V and 7 bases at J, leaving 13 bases unmatched. This CDR3 is built from 16 residues.

This clone was recorded once. V usage is TRBV3-1 (or the pseudogene TRBV3-2) and J usage is TRBJ1-6; the D gene is possibly TRBD1 (5 bases). Trimming shortened V by 4 bases and J by 8 bases, and 12 bases separated the two germline ends. Germline-derived CDR1 and CDR2 are LGHDT and YNNKEL (reference sequence). This CDR3 region has 14 residues. CDR3 in DNA: TGTGCCAGCAGCCCCTCGGGGGATTATTCACCCCTCCACTTT. Its translation is CASSPSGDYSPLHF.

This clone is medium-sized within its sample. The CDR3 reads CASSLGGRYSGNTIYF. The CDR3 DNA sequence: TGTGCCAGCAGCTTAGGGGGGCGCTACTCTGGAAACACCATATATTTT. The V gene is TRBV7-9, the J gene TRBJ1-3; tentative D call: TRBD1 (6 bases). Trimming removed 1 base at V and 0 bases at J, with 10 bases between. CDR1 and CDR2 (germline): SEHNR, FQNEAQ (reference sequence). The CDR3 extends over 16 amino acids.

In DNA form, the CDR3 reads TGTGCCAGCAGTTCTATTCAGACTAGCGGGATGTCCACCGGGGAGCTGTTTTTT. The encoded protein is CASSSIQTSGMSTGELFF. The chain recombines TRBV6-2 or TRBV6-3 with TRBJ2-2; 11 nucleotides align to TRBD2. The CDR3 is 18 amino acids. Germline lookup yields CDR1 MNHEY and CDR2 SVGEGT. Losses at the gene ends were 4 bases for V and 4 bases for J; bases not matched to a gene: 11.

This chain uses TRBV14 with TRBJ2-3, with TRBD2 matching 8 bases. Germline V gene sequence: CDR1 SGHDN, CDR2 FVKESK. The V gene end was trimmed by 8 bases and the J gene end by 5 bases; junction bases not matched to a gene: 12. The CDR3 is 15 amino acids. The CDR3 spells CASQKGLDAVDTQYF. The CDR3 nucleotides are TGTGCCAGCCAAAAGGGACTAGATGCGGTAGATACGCAGTATTTT.

The sample holds many counts of this clone. This chain uses TRBV9 with TRBJ1-1; D not resolved. The V end was cut by 0 bases, the J end by 1 base, with 7 bases between. Per germline, CDR1 SGDLS and CDR2 YYNGEE. This CDR3 has 14 residues. CDR3 residues: CASSVVSGNTEAFF. The CDR3 DNA reads as TGTGCCAGCAGCGTAGTGAGCGGGAACACTGAAGCTTTCTTT.

This clone was seen only a few times. V gene TRBV9 combines with J gene TRBJ2-1, with TRBD2 matching over 8 bases. The V gene's germline CDR1 is SGDLS and CDR2 YYNGEE. CDR3 length: 17 amino acids. V trimming: 3 bases; J trimming: 3 bases; junction bases outside the gene matches: 11. CDR3: CASSALSRLAYYNEQFF. CDR3 sequence (DNA): TGTGCCAGCAGCGCCCTTAGCAGACTAGCGTACTACAATGAGCAGTTCTTC.